This is a list of T cell receptor beta chains from one sample in a study of tumor-infiltrating lymphocytes in primary liver carcinoma. TCRdb itself ran the multiplex PCR reads through MiXCR, one entry per CDR3 protein. This sample has fewer than 200,000 distinct CDR3 sequences, with around 85% found just once. Sequenced: tumor tissue from primary liver carcinoma. The receptors originated from a man aged 35 to 55 with primary liver carcinoma and hepatitis B virus infection. Both conserved end residues are part of each CDR3. A D gene is named only where the DNA matches it firmly. A row's size may be missing; if present it is once, few, many or a size class.

>16|TRBJ2-1|TRBD2|many|TRBV5-4
TGTGCCAGCAGCTCCCAAACTAGCGGGAGGGCTCTTGAGCAGTTCTTC
CASSSQTSGRALEQFF
>14|TRBJ2-1|NA|NA|TRBV7-9
TGTGCCAGGAACATCGGGGGTAGCGACAATGAGCAGTTCTTC
CARNIGGSDNEQFF
>15|TRBJ1-1|NA|NA|TRBV12-3/TRBV12-4
TGTGCCAGCAGCGTCCGCGGGGCTGGTTTCGCTGAAGCTTTCTTT
CASSVRGAGFAEAFF
>14|TRBJ2-1|TRBD2|NA|TRBV29-1
TGCAGCGTGTTGACTAGCAGGATGGACAATGAGCAGTTCTTC
CSVLTSRMDNEQFF
>15|TRBJ1-1|NA|NA|TRBV29-1
TGCAGCGTCGAAGCGGGGTGGGCAATGAACACTGAAGTTCTCTTT
CSVEAGWAMNTEVLF
>14|TRBJ1-1|TRBD1|NA|TRBV10-2
TGCGTCAGCAGGGGACAGCATTTGGACACTGAAGCTTTATTT
CVSRGQHLDTEALF
>15|TRBJ2-1|NA|NA|TRBV4-1
TGCGCCAGCAGCCGAGAGGAGGGCCTTCTTAATAGTCCGTTCTTC
CASSREEGLLNSPFF
>16|TRBJ1-1|TRBD1|NA|TRBV10-3
TGTACCATCAGGGGGAGGTCACAGGGGTTGAATACTGAAGCTTTCTTT
CTIRGRSQGLNTEAFF
>14|TRBJ1-5|TRBD1|once|TRBV19
TGTGCCAGTACCAGGGACAGCCTTGTTCAGTCCCAGCATTTT
CASTRDSLVQSQHF
>14|TRBJ1-2|NA|NA|TRBV6-1
TGTGCCAGCTATGCTGGGGGGGCCAACTACGGCTACACCTTC
CASYAGGANYGYTF
>13|TRBJ2-5|NA|NA|TRBV6-5
TGTGCCTGCAGTTACCCGGGGGCGGAGACCCGGTACTTC
CACSYPGAETRYF
>18|TRBJ2-6|NA|NA|TRBV6-1
TGTGCCACCAGTGCCAGACAGGTGCTATTCTCTGGGGCCAACGTCCTGACTTTC
CATSARQVLFSGANVLTF
>17|TRBJ2-7|NA|NA|TRBV6-6
TGTGCCAGCAGCAGAGACAGAAACGGACAGAATTTCTACGAGCAGTACTTC
CASSRDRNGQNFYEQYF
>15|TRBJ1-6|NA|NA|TRBV6-6
TGTGCCGGTAGACCCTCGCAGGGTGATAATTCACCCCTCCACTTT
CAGRPSQGDNSPLHF
>14|TRBJ2-7|NA|NA|TRBV12-3/TRBV12-4
TGTACCAGCAGCATCCCGGGACTCCCAAACAAGCACTACTTC
CTSSIPGLPNKHYF
>19|TRBJ2-3|TRBD2|NA|TRBV4-1
TGCGCCAGCAGCCAAGATTGGACTAGCGGGAGTGTCAGAAAAGATACTCAGTATTTT
CASSQDWTSGSVRKDTQYF
>19|TRBJ2-3|NA|once|TRBV12-3/TRBV12-4
TGTGCCAGTAATTTATCGAAGCCGGGACACCCAGCGGAAACAGATACGCAGTATTTT
CASNLSKPGHPAETDTQYF
>13|TRBJ1-6|NA|NA|TRBV29-1
TGCAGCGCTTCGAATGCCAGTAATTCACCCCTCCACTTT
CSASNASNSPLHF
>13|TRBJ1-5|NA|NA|TRBV6-6
TGTGCCAGCAGTGGTTTTAGCAATCAGCCCCAGCAGTTT
CASSGFSNQPQQF
>14|TRBJ1-6|NA|once|TRBV6-1
TGTGCCATCAGTGAAGCTCCTAATCGGTCACCCCTCCACTTT
CAISEAPNRSPLHF
>13|TRBJ2-7|NA|once|TRBV6-1
TGTGCCAGCAGTCCTACCCGGGGGTTCAAGCAGTACTTC
CASSPTRGFKQYF
>16|TRBJ2-7|NA|NA|TRBV5-6
TGTACCAGCAGCTTGTTGGGGATAGCTAGCACCTACGAGCAGTACTTC
CTSSLLGIASTYEQYF
>15|TRBJ2-1|NA|once|TRBV6-2/TRBV6-3
TGTGCCAGCGGCCGGAGAGGGCCATCCAACAAAGAGCAGTTCTTC
CASGRRGPSNKEQFF
>16|TRBJ2-6|NA|NA|TRBV24-1
TGTACCACCAGTGACAGAAGGTTCAGTGGGGCCGACGTCCTGACTTTC
CTTSDRRFSGADVLTF
>15|TRBJ1-6|NA|NA|TRBV4-1
TGCACCAGCAGCCAAGATAGCACAGGGAATTCACACCTCCACTTT
CTSSQDSTGNSHLHF
>14|TRBJ1-5|NA|once|TRBV29-1
TGCAGCGTCGGCTGGGGACATGGTACAGATACGCAGCATTTT
CSVGWGHGTDTQHF
>14|TRBJ1-6|NA|NA|TRBV7-9
TGTGCCATCAACTCTCAGGGAGGTAATTCACCCCTCCACTTT
CAINSQGGNSPLHF
>18|TRBJ1-1|NA|NA|TRBV5-8
TGTGCCAGCAGCTCCTCAGACACCCTGAGATGTTCGAACACTGAAACTTTCTTT
CASSSSDTLRCSNTETFF
>14|TRBJ2-4|NA|NA|TRBV5-6
TGTACCAGCAGCTCGAGACATAGTTTGGACATTCAGTACTTC
CTSSSRHSLDIQYF
>14|TRBJ2-2|NA|NA|TRBV11-3
TGTACCAGCAACTTAAACGCTAACACCGGGGAGCTGTTTTTT
CTSNLNANTGELFF
>15|TRBJ1-2|TRBD1|NA|TRBV30
TGTGCCTGCCCCGGTTCGACAGGGTCGGTGGATGGCTACACCTTC
CACPGSTGSVDGYTF
>14|TRBJ2-7|NA|NA|TRBV11-2
TGCGCCAGCAGCTCTGACAAGAACTCCTACGAACAGTACTTC
CASSSDKNSYEQYF
>17|TRBJ1-3|NA|NA|TRBV11-2
TGTGCCAGCAGCTTAGATCGGAACGGTGCTGGCGGAAACACCATATATTTT
CASSLDRNGAGGNTIYF
>18|TRBJ1-1|NA|NA|TRBV12-3/TRBV12-4
TGTGCCAGCAGTTTAGCGCTAGGAGAGACAGAGCGGTCCACTGAAGCTTTCTTT
CASSLALGETERSTEAFF
>13|TRBJ2-3|NA|NA|TRBV10-3
TGTACCACCAGAGGTGGTCCTAGCGAGCTGCAGTATTTT
CTTRGGPSELQYF
>15|TRBJ2-1|TRBD2|NA|TRBV29-1
TGCAGCGCCCGGGGGGGACAAGCGGGATATAATGAGCAGTTCTTC
CSARGGQAGYNEQFF
>14|TRBJ2-1|NA|many|TRBV5-4
TGTGCCAGCAGCTTGGAATCCCATAACAATGAGCAGTTCTTC
CASSLESHNNEQFF
>16|TRBJ2-7|TRBD2|few|TRBV10-3
TGTGTCATCAGTGAGTCGTCCGGCGGGAGCTCCTACGAGCAGTACTTC
CVISESSGGSSYEQYF
>18|TRBJ2-6|TRBD2|NA|TRBV29-1
TGCATCGTTGGAGGGACTAGTGGGAGCCTCTCTGGGGCCAACGTCCTGACTTTC
CIVGGTSGSLSGANVLTF
>13|TRBJ2-1|NA|NA|TRBV12-3/TRBV12-4
TGTGCCAGCAGTGTTGACGAAGGAAATGAGCAGTTCTTC
CASSVDEGNEQFF
>13|TRBJ2-5|NA|many|TRBV29-1
TGCAGCGTTGAAGAGGGGGGCCAAGAGACCCAGTACTTC
CSVEEGGQETQYF
>17|TRBJ2-1|NA|NA|TRBV11-3
TGTGCCAGCAGCTCCCGGAGGGCGCGGACCATGGGCAATGAGCAGTTCTTC
CASSSRRARTMGNEQFF
>12|TRBJ2-7|NA|NA|TRBV7-9
TGTGCCAGCAGCTGGGCGGTGGACGAGCAGCACTTC
CASSWAVDEQHF
>16|TRBJ2-1|NA|NA|TRBV5-6
TGTGTCAGCAGCTTGGATTTGACGGGAATCGGCGATGACCAGTTCTTC
CVSSLDLTGIGDDQFF
>18|TRBJ2-2|NA|NA|TRBV6-1
TGTGCTAGCAGTGAAGCGCTTATAAGGGGAGCGAACACCGGGGAGCTGTTTTTT
CASSEALIRGANTGELFF
>14|TRBJ2-1|NA|NA|TRBV5-6
TGTGCCAACAGCTGGGCAGGTGCGGACAATGAGCAGTTCTTC
CANSWAGADNEQFF
>14|TRBJ2-3|NA|NA|TRBV11-1
TGTGCCAGCAGCTCTAAGGGCCCGTTTTATACGCAGTTTTTT
CASSSKGPFYTQFF
>14|TRBJ2-7|NA|once|TRBV12-3/TRBV12-4
TGTGTCAGCAGTGAGTACGGACCACAAGGCGAGCAATACTTC
CVSSEYGPQGEQYF
>15|TRBJ1-6|TRBD1|NA|TRBV28
TGTGCCGGCAGATTGGGGGGGACAGTCAATTCACCCATCCACTTT
CAGRLGGTVNSPIHF
>13|TRBJ2-7|TRBD2|NA|TRBV5-1
TGCGCCAGCAATAGAGCGGGAGGGTACGAGCAGTACTTC
CASNRAGGYEQYF